A selection of T cell receptor beta chains follows, all from one sample in a study of blood T cell repertoires in COVID-19. Data came from immunoSEQ multiplex PCR; TCRdb stores just in-frame clones and leaves some out. The data contain about 98,000 clones, over 85% of them singletons. Source material: peripheral blood. The source of these receptors is a woman in her forties or fifties with COVID-19, enrolled during active disease. Each CDR3 is given with its conserved first and last residue. A D gene is named only where the DNA matches it firmly. Clone size is not always given. Where it is, it says once, few, many or a class for expanded clones.

D,length,size,V,J,CDR3,DNA
NA,13,NA,TRBV7-2,TRBJ1-1,CASSLARGTEAFF,TGTGCCAGCAGCTTAGCGCGGGGGACTGAAGCTTTCTTT
NA,15,NA,TRBV5-1,TRBJ1-1,CASSLGERISTEAFF,TGCGCCAGCAGCTTGGGAGAGCGGATTTCCACTGAAGCTTTCTTT
TRBD1,14,NA,TRBV6-4,TRBJ2-2,CASSVDRVTGELFF,TGTGCCAGCAGTGTTGACAGGGTCACCGGGGAGCTGTTTTTT
TRBD1,14,NA,TRBV19,TRBJ2-7,CASRLGQFSYEQYF,TGTGCCAGCCGACTGGGACAGTTCTCCTACGAGCAGTACTTC
TRBD2,17,NA,TRBV19,TRBJ2-2,CASSITLAGANTGELFF,TGTGCCAGTAGTATCACCCTAGCGGGGGCGAACACCGGGGAGCTGTTTTTT
NA,12,NA,TRBV29-1,TRBJ2-5,CSVEQGEETQYF,TGCAGCGTTGAACAGGGTGAAGAGACCCAGTACTTC
NA,14,NA,TRBV15,TRBJ1-1,CATSRGGWNTEAFF,TGTGCCACCAGCAGGGGAGGTTGGAACACTGAAGCTTTCTTT
NA,14,NA,TRBV28,TRBJ2-1,CASSPPGFKDEQFF,TGTGCCAGCAGTCCCCCGGGGTTTAAGGATGAGCAGTTCTTC
TRBD2,16,NA,TRBV7-6,TRBJ2-1,CASSSLAGGPYNEQFF,TGTGCCAGCAGCTCCCTAGCGGGGGGGCCCTACAATGAGCAGTTCTTC
TRBD1,13,NA,TRBV7-3,TRBJ2-2,CASSHRQGGELFF,TGTGCCAGCAGCCATCGACAGGGCGGGGAGCTGTTTTTT
NA,14,NA,TRBV6-5,TRBJ1-5,CASTKSSGIQPQHF,TGTGCCAGCACTAAGTCCTCGGGAATTCAGCCCCAGCATTTT
NA,14,once,TRBV28,TRBJ1-4,CASSLRYSNEKLFF,TGTGCCAGCAGTTTAAGATACTCTAATGAAAAACTGTTTTTT
NA,13,NA,TRBV9,TRBJ2-1,CASGARSYNEQFF,TGTGCCAGCGGAGCTCGCTCCTACAATGAGCAGTTCTTC
NA,16,NA,TRBV6-6,TRBJ1-3,CASIFGGASSGNTIYF,TGTGCCAGCATCTTCGGGGGGGCTAGCTCTGGAAACACCATATATTTT
TRBD1,15,NA,TRBV10-3,TRBJ1-1,CAIRRVQGVNTEAFF,TGTGCCATCAGGAGGGTACAGGGGGTAAACACTGAAGCTTTCTTT
NA,13,NA,TRBV28,TRBJ1-1,CASSLSRGTEAFF,TGTGCCAGCAGTTTGTCAAGGGGCACTGAAGCTTTCTTT
NA,13,NA,TRBV19,TRBJ2-1,CASSIGTINEQFF,TGTGCCAGTAGTATAGGGACAATCAATGAGCAGTTCTTC
NA,13,NA,TRBV2,TRBJ1-2,CASSEYQGYGYTF,TGTGCCAGCAGTGAATACCAGGGCTATGGCTACACCTTC
NA,19,NA,TRBV13,TRBJ2-1,CASSLGLRFEAEAYNEQFF,TGTGCCAGCAGCTTAGGCCTAAGGTTTGAGGCCGAAGCCTACAATGAGCAGTTCTTC
TRBD2,17,NA,TRBV5-4,TRBJ2-3,CASSPPFAGGQPDTQYF,TGTGCCAGCAGCCCTCCCTTTGCGGGGGGGCAACCGGATACGCAGTATTTT
NA,10,once,TRBV20-1,TRBJ1-2,CSASGPGYTF,TGCAGTGCTAGTGGGCCAGGCTACACCTTC
NA,14,NA,TRBV18,TRBJ1-4,CASSPDGLNEKLFF,TGTGCCAGCTCACCGGACGGACTTAATGAAAAACTGTTTTTT
NA,13,once,TRBV30,TRBJ1-1,CAWSQGLGTEAFF,TGTGCCTGGAGTCAGGGGTTAGGGACTGAAGCTTTCTTT
NA,15,NA,TRBV6-5,TRBJ2-4,CASSRQAGTKNIQYF,TGTGCCAGCAGCCGACAGGCGGGTACCAAAAACATTCAGTACTTC
TRBD1,17,NA,TRBV19,TRBJ1-3,CASGRTGENLRGNTIYF,TGTGCCAGTGGAAGGACAGGGGAGAATCTCCGTGGAAACACCATATATTTT
TRBD2,14,NA,TRBV25-1,TRBJ2-3,CASMAGGYTDTQYF,TGTGCCAGCATGGCGGGGGGGTACACAGATACGCAGTATTTT
NA,17,NA,TRBV11-2,TRBJ2-1,CASSTTRGGRGYNEQFF,TGTGCCAGCAGCACCACTAGGGGGGGCAGAGGGTACAATGAGCAGTTCTTC
NA,14,NA,TRBV9,TRBJ1-2,CASSLSAINYGYTF,TGTGCCAGCAGCCTTAGTGCTATTAACTATGGCTACACCTTC
TRBD2,15,NA,TRBV25-1,TRBJ2-3,CASSELGGSTDTQYF,TGTGCCAGCAGTGAATTGGGGGGGAGCACAGATACGCAGTATTTT
NA,15,few,TRBV18,TRBJ1-1,CASSPDQGWDTEAFF,TGTGCCAGCTCACCCGACCAGGGTTGGGACACTGAAGCTTTCTTT
NA,15,NA,TRBV3-1/TRBV3-2,TRBJ2-2,CASSQDNRANGELFF,TGTGCCAGCAGCCAAGATAACAGGGCAAACGGGGAGCTGTTTTTT
TRBD1,14,NA,TRBV2,TRBJ1-1,CASSGTGGGTEAFF,TGTGCCAGCAGCGGTACAGGGGGCGGCACTGAAGCTTTCTTT
NA,12,NA,TRBV11-2,TRBJ1-2,CASIALPAGAAF,TGTGCCAGCATCGCCCTCCCAGCGGGGGCTGCTTTC
NA,9,NA,TRBV20-1,TRBJ1-1,CSGGDEAFF,TGCAGTGGGGGGGATGAAGCTTTCTTT
TRBD1,16,NA,TRBV11-2,TRBJ1-4,CASSLGWRDRDEKLFF,TGTGCCAGCAGCTTAGGATGGCGGGACAGGGATGAAAAACTGTTTTTT
NA,16,NA,TRBV4-1,TRBJ1-6,CASSQGFGGANSPLHF,TGCGCCAGCAGCCAAGGGTTCGGAGGGGCTAATTCACCCCTCCACTTT
NA,16,NA,TRBV2,TRBJ2-1,CASTDIDYSSYNEQFF,TGTGCCAGCACTGATATTGACTATAGCTCCTACAATGAGCAGTTCTTC
TRBD1,17,NA,TRBV6-6,TRBJ2-2,CASSHQVVDRESGELFF,TGTGCCAGCAGTCACCAAGTGGTCGACAGGGAGTCCGGGGAGCTGTTTTTT
TRBD1,17,NA,TRBV19,TRBJ1-2,CASSPIPGTGGRNGYTF,TGTGCCAGTAGTCCCATACCCGGGACAGGGGGCCGGAATGGCTACACCTTC
NA,15,NA,TRBV5-4,TRBJ2-1,CASSSGVAAYNEQFF,TGTGCCAGCAGCTCTGGAGTAGCCGCCTACAATGAGCAGTTCTTC
NA,16,NA,TRBV6-1,TRBJ1-5,CASSEGGGHSNQPQHF,TGTGCCAGCAGTGAAGGAGGGGGTCATAGCAATCAGCCCCAGCATTTT
TRBD2,16,NA,TRBV7-2,TRBJ2-3,CASSSRTSGVTDTQYF,TGTGCCAGCAGCTCGCGGACTAGCGGGGTCACAGATACGCAGTATTTT
NA,15,NA,TRBV7-2,TRBJ1-6,CASSLEMSFSSPLHF,TGTGCCAGCAGCTTAGAGATGTCCTTTAGTTCACCCCTCCACTTT
NA,14,once,TRBV19,TRBJ1-1,CASSMGVGGTEAFF,TGTGCCAGTAGTATGGGGGTGGGAGGAACTGAAGCTTTCTTT
TRBD1,17,once,TRBV9,TRBJ1-2,CASSVSGQGDPMGGYTF,TGTGCCAGCAGCGTTTCCGGACAGGGGGATCCTATGGGTGGCTACACCTTC
NA,14,once,TRBV6-6,TRBJ1-6,CASSTQGINSPLHF,TGTGCCAGCAGTACCCAGGGGATTAATTCACCCCTCCACTTT
NA,16,NA,TRBV6-5,TRBJ2-6,CASSYSPGVGANVLTF,TGTGCCAGCAGTTACTCCCCAGGGGTCGGGGCCAACGTCCTGACTTTC
NA,14,NA,TRBV5-1,TRBJ2-5,CASSFRGSQETQYF,TGCGCCAGCAGCTTCCGAGGGAGCCAAGAGACCCAGTACTTC
TRBD2,18,NA,TRBV19,TRBJ2-7,CASSPRTSGAPPSYEQYF,TGTGCCAGTAGTCCCCGGACTAGCGGAGCACCCCCCTCCTACGAGCAGTACTTC
NA,16,NA,TRBV24-1,TRBJ2-2,CATSVVGATNTGELFF,TGTGCCACCAGTGTTGTAGGAGCAACGAACACCGGGGAGCTGTTTTTT
TRBD1,14,once,TRBV5-1,TRBJ1-6,CASSSGQDGSPLHF,TGCGCCAGCAGCTCAGGACAGGACGGGTCACCCCTCCACTTT
TRBD1,15,NA,TRBV5-1,TRBJ2-5,CASSLAGTAVETQYF,TGCGCCAGCAGCTTGGCGGGGACAGCCGTAGAGACCCAGTACTTC
NA,11,NA,TRBV11-3,TRBJ1-1,CASSLKEEAFF,TGTGCCAGCAGCTTAAAGGAGGAAGCTTTCTTT
NA,15,NA,TRBV11-3,TRBJ2-2,CASSLGPQNTGELFF,TGTGCCAGCAGCTTAGGGCCTCAGAACACCGGGGAGCTGTTTTTT
TRBD1,13,NA,TRBV5-8,TRBJ1-2,CASSQGQGGGYTF,TGTGCCAGCAGCCAGGGACAGGGTGGCGGCTACACCTTC